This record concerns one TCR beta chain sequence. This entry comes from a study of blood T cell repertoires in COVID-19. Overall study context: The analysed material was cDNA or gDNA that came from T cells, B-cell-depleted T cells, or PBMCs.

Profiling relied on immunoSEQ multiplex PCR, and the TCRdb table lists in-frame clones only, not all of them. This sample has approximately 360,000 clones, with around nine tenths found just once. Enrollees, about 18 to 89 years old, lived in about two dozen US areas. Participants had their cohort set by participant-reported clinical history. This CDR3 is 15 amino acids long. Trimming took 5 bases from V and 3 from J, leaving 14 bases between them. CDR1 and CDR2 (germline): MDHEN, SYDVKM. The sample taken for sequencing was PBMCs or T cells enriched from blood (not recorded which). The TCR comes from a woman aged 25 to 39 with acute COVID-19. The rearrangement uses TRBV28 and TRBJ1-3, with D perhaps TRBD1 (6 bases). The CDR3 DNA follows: TGTGCCAGCAGTGTTGGACAGTTGATTGGAAACACCATATATTTT. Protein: CASSVGQLIGNTIYF. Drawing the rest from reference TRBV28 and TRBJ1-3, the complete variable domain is DVKVTQSSRYLVKRTGEKVFLECVQDMDHENMFWYRQDPGLGLRLIYFSYDVKMKEKGDIPEGYSVSREKKERFSLILESASTNQTSMYLCASSVGQLIGNTIYFGEGSWLTVV.